The clone carrying this T cell receptor (beta chain) was seen a handful of times. Its antigen is currently unknown. These data belong to a study of CD8 T cells in ankylosing spondylitis. Overall study results and limits: Disease-linked clones reportedly concentrated significantly in matched ankylosing spondylitis synovial fluid. A TCR beta motif made of about 8 highly homologous variants seemed typical of ankylosing spondylitis blood.

CDR3 size: 12 residues. V lost 1 base, J lost 2 bases, and 4 bases lay in between. The germline CDR1 and CDR2 sequences are DFQATT and SNEGSKA (reference sequence). TCRdb redid the calling of the 5' RACE reads with MiXCR, one entry per CDR3 protein. Among 75,000 to 95,000 distinct CDR3 sequences listed, approximately 8.9% were seen once. This TCR was sampled from a male donor with ankylosing spondylitis. The chain has TRBV20-1 and TRBJ2-3; D remains unclear. Material: blood, either unsorted or a sorted T cell fraction (not recorded which). CDR3 region: CSARGITDTQYF. Written as DNA, the CDR3 is TGCAGTGCTAGAGGGATCACAGATACGCAGTATTTT.